This T cell receptor beta chain was identified in a study of spatial heterogeneity in lung cancer. This sample's time point: sample taken at primary tumor resection. Tumor, nontumor lung or frozen PBMC supplied whole RNA, sequenced without sorting. Looked up from germline, CDR1 is MNHEY and CDR2 is SMNVEV (reference sequence). V lost 3 bases, J lost 5 bases, and 2 bases stayed unmatched. The CDR3 covers 13 residues. Using its own MiXCR run on the 5' RACE reads, TCRdb lists one record per CDR3 protein. The top ten hold 29% of the sample, which has tens of thousands of distinct CDR3 sequences, roughly 5.5% seen once.

The gene calls are TRBV27 and TRBJ2-5, with 8 bases matching TRBD2. The sequence came from a female donor with early-stage non-small cell lung cancer. The source material was PBMCs, sampled at surgery. CDR3 protein: CASSLTSVETQYF. In nucleotides, the CDR3 is TGTGCCAGCAGTTTGACTAGCGTGGAGACCCAGTACTTC.